This T cell receptor (beta chain) was recorded in a study of blood T cell repertoires in COVID-19. The wider study: Donors in the United States, Italy and Spain gave samples during acute or convalescent COVID-19.

The germline V gene has CDR1 KGHSH and CDR2 LQKENI. V gave up 3 bases and J gave up 8 bases; unmatched junction bases: 0. This CDR3 contains 12 residues. Clones were sequenced by immunoSEQ multiplex PCR, and TCRdb holds only the in-frame ones, with some missing. In the table there are 60,000 to 80,000 clones, around 90% of which are singletons. The TCR comes from a human donor in a cohort sampled during active COVID-19. The chain combines TRBV18 with TRBJ1-2; 10 bases match TRBD1. Specimen: peripheral blood. DNA of the CDR3: TGTGCCAGCTCACCGGGACAGGGGGGCTACACCTTC. This encodes CASSPGQGGYTF. The full variable domain, in which reference TRBV18 and TRBJ1-2 provide the parts outside the CDR3, is NAGVMQNPRHLVRRRGQEARLRCSPMKGHSHVYWYRQLPEEGLKFMVYLQKENIIDESGMPKERFSAEFPKEGPSILRIQQVVRGDSAAYFCASSPGQGGYTFGSGTRLTVV.